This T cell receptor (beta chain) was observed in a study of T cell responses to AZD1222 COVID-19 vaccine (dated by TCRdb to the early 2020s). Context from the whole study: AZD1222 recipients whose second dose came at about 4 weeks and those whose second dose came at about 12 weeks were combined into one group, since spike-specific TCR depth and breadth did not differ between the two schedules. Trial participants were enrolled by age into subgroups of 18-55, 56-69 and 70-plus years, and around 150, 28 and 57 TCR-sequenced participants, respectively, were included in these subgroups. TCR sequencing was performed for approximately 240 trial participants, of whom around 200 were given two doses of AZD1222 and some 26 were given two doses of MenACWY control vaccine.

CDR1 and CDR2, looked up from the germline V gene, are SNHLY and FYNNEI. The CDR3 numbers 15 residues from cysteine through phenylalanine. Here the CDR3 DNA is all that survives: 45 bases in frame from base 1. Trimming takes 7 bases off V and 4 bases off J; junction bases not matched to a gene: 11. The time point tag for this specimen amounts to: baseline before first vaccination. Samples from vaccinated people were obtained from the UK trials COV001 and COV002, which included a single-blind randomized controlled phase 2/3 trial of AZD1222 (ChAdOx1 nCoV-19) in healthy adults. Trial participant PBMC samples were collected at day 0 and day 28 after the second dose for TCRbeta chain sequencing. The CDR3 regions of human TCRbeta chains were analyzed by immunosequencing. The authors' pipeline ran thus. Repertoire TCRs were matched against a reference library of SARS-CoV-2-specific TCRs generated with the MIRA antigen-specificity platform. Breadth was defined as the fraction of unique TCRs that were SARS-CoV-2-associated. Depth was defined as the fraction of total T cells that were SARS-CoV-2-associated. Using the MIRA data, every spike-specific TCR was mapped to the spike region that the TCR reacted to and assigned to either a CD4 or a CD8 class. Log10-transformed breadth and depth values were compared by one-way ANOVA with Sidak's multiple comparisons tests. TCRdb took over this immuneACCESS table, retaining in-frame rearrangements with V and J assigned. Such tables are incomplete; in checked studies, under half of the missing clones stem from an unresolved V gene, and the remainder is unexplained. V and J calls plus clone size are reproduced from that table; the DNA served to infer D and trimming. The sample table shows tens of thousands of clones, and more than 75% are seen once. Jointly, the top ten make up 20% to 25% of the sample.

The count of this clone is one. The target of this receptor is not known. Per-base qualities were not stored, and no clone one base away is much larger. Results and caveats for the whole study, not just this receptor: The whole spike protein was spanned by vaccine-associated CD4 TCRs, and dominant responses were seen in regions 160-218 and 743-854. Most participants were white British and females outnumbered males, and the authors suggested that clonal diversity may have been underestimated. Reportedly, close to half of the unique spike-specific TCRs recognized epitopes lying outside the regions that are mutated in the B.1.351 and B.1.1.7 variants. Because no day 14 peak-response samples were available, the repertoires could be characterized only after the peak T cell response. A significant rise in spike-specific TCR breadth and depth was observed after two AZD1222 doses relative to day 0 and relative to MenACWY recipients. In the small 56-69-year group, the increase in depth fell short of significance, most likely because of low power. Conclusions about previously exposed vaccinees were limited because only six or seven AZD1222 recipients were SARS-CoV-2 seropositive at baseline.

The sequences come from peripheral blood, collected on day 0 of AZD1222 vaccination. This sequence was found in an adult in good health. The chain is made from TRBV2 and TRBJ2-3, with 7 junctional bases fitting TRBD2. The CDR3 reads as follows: CASTGSEGRADTQYF. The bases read TGTGCCAGCACCGGGTCCGAGGGGAGGGCAGATACGCAGTATTTT.